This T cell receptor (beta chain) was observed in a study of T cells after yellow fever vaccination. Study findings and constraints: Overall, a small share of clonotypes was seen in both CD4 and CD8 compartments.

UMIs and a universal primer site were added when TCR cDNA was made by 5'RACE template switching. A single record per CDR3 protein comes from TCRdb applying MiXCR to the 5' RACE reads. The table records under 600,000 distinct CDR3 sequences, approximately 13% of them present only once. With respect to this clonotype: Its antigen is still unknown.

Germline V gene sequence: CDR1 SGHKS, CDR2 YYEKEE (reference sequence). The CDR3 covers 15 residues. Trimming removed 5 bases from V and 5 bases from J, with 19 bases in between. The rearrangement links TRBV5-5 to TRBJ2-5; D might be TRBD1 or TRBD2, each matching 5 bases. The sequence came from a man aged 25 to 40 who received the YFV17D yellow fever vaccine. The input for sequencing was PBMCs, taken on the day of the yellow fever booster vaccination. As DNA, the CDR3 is TGTGCCAGCAGTTCGGGGCCAACCTCCCGGGAGACCCAGTACTTC. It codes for CASSSGPTSRETQYF.